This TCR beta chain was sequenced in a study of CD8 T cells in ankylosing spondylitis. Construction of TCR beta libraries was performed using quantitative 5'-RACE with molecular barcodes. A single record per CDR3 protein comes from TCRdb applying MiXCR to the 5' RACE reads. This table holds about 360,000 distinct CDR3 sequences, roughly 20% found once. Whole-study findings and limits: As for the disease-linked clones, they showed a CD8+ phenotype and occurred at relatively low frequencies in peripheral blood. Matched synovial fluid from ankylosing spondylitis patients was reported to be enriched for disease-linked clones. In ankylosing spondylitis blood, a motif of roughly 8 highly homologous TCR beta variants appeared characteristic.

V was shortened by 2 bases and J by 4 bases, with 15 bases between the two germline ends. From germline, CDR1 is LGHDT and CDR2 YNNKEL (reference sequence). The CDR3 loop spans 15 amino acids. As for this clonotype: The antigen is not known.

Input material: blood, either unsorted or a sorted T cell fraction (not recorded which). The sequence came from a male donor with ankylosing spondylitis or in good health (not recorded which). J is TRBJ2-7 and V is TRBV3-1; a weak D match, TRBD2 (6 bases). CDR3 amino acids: CASSQRAGTAYEQYF. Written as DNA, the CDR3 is TGTGCCAGCAGCCAAAGGGCAGGGACTGCGTACGAGCAGTACTTC.